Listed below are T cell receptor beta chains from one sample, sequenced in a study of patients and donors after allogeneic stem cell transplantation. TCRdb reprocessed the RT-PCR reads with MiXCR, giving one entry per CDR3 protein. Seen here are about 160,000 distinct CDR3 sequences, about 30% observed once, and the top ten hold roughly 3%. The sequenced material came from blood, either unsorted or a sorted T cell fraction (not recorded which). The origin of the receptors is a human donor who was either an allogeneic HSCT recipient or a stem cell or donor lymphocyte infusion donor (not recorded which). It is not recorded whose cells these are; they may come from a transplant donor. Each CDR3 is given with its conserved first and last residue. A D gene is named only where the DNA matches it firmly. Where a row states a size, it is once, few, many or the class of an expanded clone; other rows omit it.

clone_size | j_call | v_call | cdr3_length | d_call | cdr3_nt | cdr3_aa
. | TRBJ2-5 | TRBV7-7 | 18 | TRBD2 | TGTGCTAGCAGCCCCAAGGCCGCTAGCGGGACGGGGTGGGAGACCCAGTACTTC | CASSPKAASGTGWETQYF
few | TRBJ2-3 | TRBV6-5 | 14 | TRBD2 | TGTGCCAGTTCGGGACTAGCGGGAAGAGATACGCAGTATTTT | CASSGLAGRDTQYF
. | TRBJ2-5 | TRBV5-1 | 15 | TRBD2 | TGCGCCAGCAGCGTGGGACTAGCGGGCCAAGAGACCCAGTACTTC | CASSVGLAGQETQYF
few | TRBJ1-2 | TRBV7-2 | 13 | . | TGTGCCAGCAGCGCGGACGGGTCATATGGCTACACCTTC | CASSADGSYGYTF
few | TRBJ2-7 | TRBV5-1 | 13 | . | TGCGCCAGCAATTGGGGGTCCGGCTACGAGCAGTACTTC | CASNWGSGYEQYF
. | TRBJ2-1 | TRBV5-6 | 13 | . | TGTGCCAGCAGCCAACAACAGGGAACCGGGCAGTTCTTC | CASSQQQGTGQFF
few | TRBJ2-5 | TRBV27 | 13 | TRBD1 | TGTGCCAGCAGTTTACAGACAGGGAAGACCCAGTACTTC | CASSLQTGKTQYF
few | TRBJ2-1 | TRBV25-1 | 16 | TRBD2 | TGTGCCAGCAGTGAATCGGGTACTAGCGGGAGTGATGAGCAGTTCTTC | CASSESGTSGSDEQFF
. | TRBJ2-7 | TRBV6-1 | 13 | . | TGTGCCAGCAGTGAGAGGGGCGCTTACGAGCAGTACTTC | CASSERGAYEQYF
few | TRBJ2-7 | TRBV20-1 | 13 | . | TGCAGTGCCCGGGGCCTCACCTCCTACGAGCAGTACTTC | CSARGLTSYEQYF
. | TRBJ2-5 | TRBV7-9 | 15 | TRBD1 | TGTGCCAGCAGCCTAGGGGACAGGGCGAAGGAGACCCAGTACTTC | CASSLGDRAKETQYF
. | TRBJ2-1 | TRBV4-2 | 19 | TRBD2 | TGTGCCAGCAGCCAAGACTTCCTCCTTGAGGGAGGGAACTACAATGAGCAGTTCTTC | CASSQDFLLEGGNYNEQFF
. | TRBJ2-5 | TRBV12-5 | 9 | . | TGTGCTAGTTTGAAGACCCAGTACTTC | CASLKTQYF
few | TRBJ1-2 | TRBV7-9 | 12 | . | TGTGCCAGCAGCTTAGAGGTCAAAATCTACACCTTC | CASSLEVKIYTF
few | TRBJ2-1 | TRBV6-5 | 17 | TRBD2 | TGTGCCAGCAGTTACGGCTTAGCGGGAGGGCCAGGGATAGAGCAGTTCTTC | CASSYGLAGGPGIEQFF
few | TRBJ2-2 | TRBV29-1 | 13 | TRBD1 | TGCAGCGTTCGGGACAGGGGAACCGGGGAGCTGTTTTTT | CSVRDRGTGELFF
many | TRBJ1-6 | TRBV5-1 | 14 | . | TGCGCCAGCAGCTCCCGGGCAACTAATTCACCCCTCCACTTT | CASSSRATNSPLHF
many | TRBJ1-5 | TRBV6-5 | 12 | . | TGTGCCAGCAGAACTCCCGGCGCCCCCCAGCATTTT | CASRTPGAPQHF
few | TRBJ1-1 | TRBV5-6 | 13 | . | TGTGCCAGCAGCTTGGAAAGTAGCACTGAAGCTTTCTTT | CASSLESSTEAFF
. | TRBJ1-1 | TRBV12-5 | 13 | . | TGTGCTAGTGGTTTGGTGCGTGAGACTGAAGCTTTCTTT | CASGLVRETEAFF
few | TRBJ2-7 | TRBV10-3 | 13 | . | TGTGCCATCAATGGTGTAGGGGGCTACGAGCAGTACTTC | CAINGVGGYEQYF
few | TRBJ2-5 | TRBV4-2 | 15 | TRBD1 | TGTGCCAGCAGCCAGTCGACAGGGTACCAAGAGACCCAGTACTTC | CASSQSTGYQETQYF
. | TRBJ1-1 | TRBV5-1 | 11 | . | TGCGCCAGCAGCTTGGACGCTGAAGCTTTCTTT | CASSLDAEAFF
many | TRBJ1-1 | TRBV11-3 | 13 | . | TGTGCCAGCAGCCGCATGTTGAACACTGAAGCTTTCTTT | CASSRMLNTEAFF
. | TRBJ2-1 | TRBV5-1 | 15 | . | TGCGCCAGCAGTCCCTGGGCCAGCTCCTACAATGAGCAGTTCTTC | CASSPWASSYNEQFF
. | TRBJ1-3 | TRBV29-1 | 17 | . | TGCAGCGTTGAACCTTGGGGGGGTTCGACCGGAGGAAACACCATATATTTT | CSVEPWGGSTGGNTIYF
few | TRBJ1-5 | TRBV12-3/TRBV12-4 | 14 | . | TGTGCCAGCAGTGCCAGGAATAGCAATCAGCCCCAGCATTTT | CASSARNSNQPQHF
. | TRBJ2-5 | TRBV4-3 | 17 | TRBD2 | TGCGCCAGCAGCCTCGGACTAGCGGGACTTTTTCAAGAGACCCAGTACTTC | CASSLGLAGLFQETQYF
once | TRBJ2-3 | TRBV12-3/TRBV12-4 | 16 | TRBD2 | TGTGCCAGCAGGCGACTAGCGGGAACCATCACAGATACGCAGTATTTT | CASRRLAGTITDTQYF
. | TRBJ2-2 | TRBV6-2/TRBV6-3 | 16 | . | TGTGCCAGCAGTTACTCGACTTACCCCTTCACCGGGGAGCTGTTTTTT | CASSYSTYPFTGELFF
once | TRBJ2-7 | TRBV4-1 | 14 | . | TGCGCCAGCAGCCAACACAGGACCTCCTACGAGCAGTACTTC | CASSQHRTSYEQYF
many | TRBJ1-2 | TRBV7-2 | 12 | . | TGTGCCAGCAGCTTAGATTCGGGACCCTACACCTTC | CASSLDSGPYTF
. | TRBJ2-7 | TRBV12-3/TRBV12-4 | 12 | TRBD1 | TGTGCCAGCAGTTTGGGACCGGGACAGGGGACGTTC | CASSLGPGQGTF
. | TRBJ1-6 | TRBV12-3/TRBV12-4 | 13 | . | TGTGCCAGCAGTTTTTCCCACAAATCACCCCTCCACTTT | CASSFSHKSPLHF
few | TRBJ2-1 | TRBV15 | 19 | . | TGTGCCACCAGCAGAGGCTTATTCGGGACTCACCATCCCCACAATGAGCAGTTCTTC | CATSRGLFGTHHPHNEQFF
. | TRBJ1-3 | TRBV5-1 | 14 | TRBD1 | TGCGCCAGCAAGCCGACAGGGAATGGAAACACCATATATTTT | CASKPTGNGNTIYF
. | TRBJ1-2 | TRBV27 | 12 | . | TGTGCCAGCAGATTCGGGGGACATGGCTACACCTTC | CASRFGGHGYTF
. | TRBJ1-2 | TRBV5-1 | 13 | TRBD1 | TGCGCCAGCAGCCGGGACAGGGTCTATGGCTACACCTTC | CASSRDRVYGYTF
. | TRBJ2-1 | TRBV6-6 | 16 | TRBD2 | TGTGCCAGCAGTTACTCGGGAGGGGCAGGGAAGGGTGAGCAGTTCTTC | CASSYSGGAGKGEQFF
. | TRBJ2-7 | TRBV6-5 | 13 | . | TGTGCCAGCAGTTACGGAGACTGGAACGAGCAGTACTTC | CASSYGDWNEQYF
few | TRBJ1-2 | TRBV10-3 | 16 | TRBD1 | TGTGCCATCAGTGAAGTCCCGGGACAGGGGGCGATAGGCTACACCTTC | CAISEVPGQGAIGYTF
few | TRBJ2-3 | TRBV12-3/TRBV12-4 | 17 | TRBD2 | TGTGCCAGCAGTCATCCCCCTCGGGAGCGGGAGACAGATACGCAGTATTTT | CASSHPPRERETDTQYF
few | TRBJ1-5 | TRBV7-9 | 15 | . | TGTGCCAGCAGCTTAGGGGGGGCAATTGAACAGCCCCAGCATTTT | CASSLGGAIEQPQHF
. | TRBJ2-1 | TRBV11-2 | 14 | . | TGTGCCAGCAGCCGCCCAGACGTCTACAATGAGCAGTTCTTC | CASSRPDVYNEQFF
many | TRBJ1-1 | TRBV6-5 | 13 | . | TGTGCCAGCAGTTACTCTGCGAACACTGAAGCTTTCTTT | CASSYSANTEAFF
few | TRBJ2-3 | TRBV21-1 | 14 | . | TGTGCCAGCAAAGGCGGGAGTCAGACAGATACGCAGTATTTT | CASKGGSQTDTQYF
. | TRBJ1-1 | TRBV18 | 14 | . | TGTGCCAGCTCACCACCTGAGAGTAACACTGAAGCTTTCTTT | CASSPPESNTEAFF
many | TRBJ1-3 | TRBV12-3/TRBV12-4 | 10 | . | TGTGCCAGCAGTTTGGGCCCCATATATTTT | CASSLGPIYF